This is a list of T cell receptor beta chains from one sample in a study of technical replicates of blood from a few donors. TCRdb's copy holds only in-frame clones and misses some; the assay was immunoSEQ multiplex PCR. The sample gives about 70,000 clones, over 95% of which show up once; 0.22% is in the top ten. The sequenced sample was T cells isolated from PBMCs. These receptor sequences come from a human donor in good health. Each CDR3 is given with its conserved first and last residue. D genes are given only for firm matches. A clone size is listed for some rows: how often the clone was seen (once, few, many), or a class if it is expanded.

>-|TRBJ2-1|13|TRBD2|TRBV29-1
TGCAGCGCCAGAATAGCGGGAGGCAATGAGCAGTTCTTC
CSARIAGGNEQFF
>-|TRBJ2-7|17|-|TRBV4-2
TGTGCCAGCAGCCAAGATAAGGTAGGGACTCCTACCTACGAGCAGTACTTC
CASSQDKVGTPTYEQYF
>-|TRBJ2-1|11|-|TRBV30
TGTGCCTGGACCTCTTACAATGAGCAGTTCTTC
CAWTSYNEQFF
>-|TRBJ2-7|12|TRBD1|TRBV5-1
TGCGCCAGCAGCGCAGGGGGCCGTGAGCAGTACTTC
CASSAGGREQYF
>once|TRBJ1-1|15|-|TRBV6-1
TGTGCCAGCTGCCAGGGGTTTACGGCGAACACTGAAGCTTTCTTT
CASCQGFTANTEAFF
>-|TRBJ2-5|14|-|TRBV19
TGTGCCAGTAGTATGCCGGGACTGCAAGAGACCCAGTACTTC
CASSMPGLQETQYF
>-|TRBJ1-2|16|-|TRBV29-1
TGCAGCGGGAGAGTCTGGGACATCAAATGGGGCTATGGCTACACCTTC
CSGRVWDIKWGYGYTF
>-|TRBJ1-2|13|TRBD1|TRBV2
TGTGCCACCCTACACAGGGGTTCGCTTGGCTACACCTTC
CATLHRGSLGYTF
>-|TRBJ1-5|15|-|TRBV6-6
TGTGCCAGCAGCCCATCGACAGTCTCAAATCAGCCCCAGCATTTT
CASSPSTVSNQPQHF
>-|TRBJ2-1|16|TRBD1|TRBV5-4
TGTGCCAGCAGCTCCCCCGGGACAGGGGGCTACAATGAGCAGTTCTTC
CASSSPGTGGYNEQFF
>-|TRBJ2-1|14|TRBD2|TRBV6-5
TGTGCCAGCAGACCGGGACTAGCGGGACTGTCTCAGTTCTTC
CASRPGLAGLSQFF
>-|TRBJ2-2|16|TRBD2|TRBV7-3
TGTGCCAGCAGCTTGGGACTAGCGGGTAACACCGGGGAGCTGTTTTTT
CASSLGLAGNTGELFF
>-|TRBJ2-5|16|TRBD1|TRBV7-9
TGTGCCAGCAGCTTAACGGGGGGGACAGGGGGAGAGACCCAGTACTTC
CASSLTGGTGGETQYF
>-|TRBJ2-3|17|TRBD2|TRBV14
TGTGCCAGCAGCCAGGGACTAGCGGTAATTAGCACAGATACGCAGTATTTT
CASSQGLAVISTDTQYF
>-|TRBJ2-1|15|TRBD1|TRBV7-3
TGTGCCAGCAGCCTCAGACAGGGAATCTACAATGAGCAGTTCTTC
CASSLRQGIYNEQFF
>-|TRBJ2-3|16|-|TRBV7-6
TGTGCCAGCAGCTTAAGCGCGGGTGCTTTCACAGATACGCAGTATTTT
CASSLSAGAFTDTQYF
>-|TRBJ2-7|15|TRBD2|TRBV6-5
TGTGCCAGCATGGCTCCCGGGACTAGGAACTACGAGCAGTACTTC
CASMAPGTRNYEQYF
>-|TRBJ2-2|16|TRBD2|TRBV5-1
TGCGCCAGCAGCTCGACTAGCGGGTTTAACACCGGGGAGCTGTTTTTT
CASSSTSGFNTGELFF
>-|TRBJ2-1|11|TRBD1|TRBV2
TGTGCCAGTCGACAGGGCAATGAGCAGTTCTTC
CASRQGNEQFF
>-|TRBJ1-1|15|TRBD1|TRBV6-5
TGTGCCAGCAGTCCATCCGGGACAGGGGGAACTGAAGCTTTCTTT
CASSPSGTGGTEAFF
>-|TRBJ1-4|15|-|TRBV7-8
TGTGCCAGCAGCGCCTACAGGGTGGCTAATGAAAAACTGTTTTTT
CASSAYRVANEKLFF
>-|TRBJ1-5|15|TRBD1|TRBV2
TGTGCCAGCAGTATTCAGGGGGCTGGCAATCAGCCCCAGCATTTT
CASSIQGAGNQPQHF
>-|TRBJ2-7|12|-|TRBV11-2
TGTGCCAGCAGCTCGACTAGCTACGAGCAGTACTTC
CASSSTSYEQYF
>-|TRBJ2-5|13|TRBD1|TRBV2
TGTGCCAGCGGGACAGTGTACCAAGAGACCCAGTACTTC
CASGTVYQETQYF
>-|TRBJ1-1|13|TRBD1|TRBV6-4
TGTGCCAGCAGTAGACAGGGGAACACTGAAGCTTTCTTT
CASSRQGNTEAFF
>-|TRBJ2-1|15|TRBD2|TRBV19
TGTGCCAGTAGTATATCCCGGACTAGCGTCAATGAGCAGTTCTTC
CASSISRTSVNEQFF
>-|TRBJ1-2|14|-|TRBV6-4
TGTGCCAGCAGTGTGGAGGGGCAGGGTTATGGCTACACCTTC
CASSVEGQGYGYTF
>-|TRBJ2-3|16|TRBD2|TRBV10-3
TGTGCCATCAGTGATAGGAGCGGGGTCGGCACAGATACGCAGTATTTT
CAISDRSGVGTDTQYF
>-|TRBJ2-3|11|TRBD1|TRBV20-1
TGCAGTTCCTTGACAGGGGGTACGCAGTATTTT
CSSLTGGTQYF
>-|TRBJ2-1|15|-|TRBV19
TGTGCCAGTAGTCTCCGACTAGAAACCTACAATGAGCAGTTCTTC
CASSLRLETYNEQFF
>-|TRBJ2-1|18|TRBD2|TRBV7-2
TGTGCCAGCAGCCTATTGACTAGCGGGAGTATCCCAGGAGGTGAGCAGTTCTTC
CASSLLTSGSIPGGEQFF
>-|TRBJ1-1|13|-|TRBV7-9
TGTGCCACCCGAGTTATCTGGAACACTGAAGCTTTCTTT
CATRVIWNTEAFF
>-|TRBJ2-7|15|-|TRBV5-4
TGTGCCAGCAGCGATAGACTAGGGGGCCCCTACGAGCAGTACTTC
CASSDRLGGPYEQYF
>-|TRBJ1-4|15|TRBD1|TRBV6-5
TGTGCCAGCAGTTTAACAGGGGTAACTAATGAAAAACTGTTTTTT
CASSLTGVTNEKLFF
>-|TRBJ2-3|15|TRBD2|TRBV5-1
TGCGCCAGCAGCTTGGCAGCGGGGACCACAGATACGCAGTATTTT
CASSLAAGTTDTQYF
>-|TRBJ1-2|14|-|TRBV28
TGTGCCAGCAGTTCCTCGGGAGGGGTACAGGGCTACACCTTC
CASSSSGGVQGYTF
>-|TRBJ1-1|12|-|TRBV7-8
TGTGCCAGCAGCTGGATCGGGGCTGAAGCTTTCTTT
CASSWIGAEAFF
>-|TRBJ1-2|12|-|TRBV4-2
TGTGCCAGCAGCCAAGATGAGGTTGGCTACACCTTC
CASSQDEVGYTF
>-|TRBJ2-5|16|-|TRBV9
TGTGCCAGCAGCGTAGGGTCTAGCGTGGTTCAAGAGACCCAGTACTTC
CASSVGSSVVQETQYF
>once|TRBJ2-7|12|TRBD2|TRBV30
TGTGCCTGGAGTGTGTCAGCGGGAGTTGGACACTTC
CAWSVSAGVGHF
>-|TRBJ2-1|13|TRBD1|TRBV6-1
TGTGCCAGCAGCCGGGACAGGGTCAATGAGCAGTTCTTC
CASSRDRVNEQFF
>-|TRBJ1-4|11|-|TRBV29-1
TGCAGCGTTGAGAGTGGTGAAAAACTGTTTTTT
CSVESGEKLFF
>-|TRBJ1-2|13|-|TRBV6-5
TGTGCCAGCAGCCTAGACAGTAACTATGGCTACACCTTC
CASSLDSNYGYTF
>-|TRBJ2-2|13|-|TRBV6-5
TGTGCCAGCAGTCCCCCTTCTGCCGGGGAGCTGTTTTTT
CASSPPSAGELFF
>-|TRBJ1-2|15|TRBD1|TRBV7-2
TGTGCCAGCAGCTCCACAGGGGGCGCCGGGAGGGGCTACACCTTC
CASSSTGGAGRGYTF
>-|TRBJ2-3|16|TRBD2|TRBV9
TGTGCCAGCAGCGTAGAAGGGCGGGAGGGCTCGGATACGCAGTATTTT
CASSVEGREGSDTQYF
>-|TRBJ1-1|15|TRBD1|TRBV11-3
TGTGCCAGCAGCTTACCGGGACAGGGGGACACTGAAGCTTTCTTT
CASSLPGQGDTEAFF
>-|TRBJ2-7|18|TRBD2|TRBV13
TGTGCCAGCAGCTTAGGGCCCCCGGGTCGGGAGGGCCTGTACGAGCAGTACTTC
CASSLGPPGREGLYEQYF
>-|TRBJ2-7|13|-|TRBV28
TGTGCCAGCAGTTTAGAGGTGGGGGGGGCCATGTACTTC
CASSLEVGGAMYF
>-|TRBJ2-7|12|-|TRBV6-5
TGTGCCAGCCGGAGGGGGCAGGACGAGCAGTACTTC
CASRRGQDEQYF
>-|TRBJ2-1|13|TRBD1|TRBV27
TGTGCCAGCAGTTGGGGACAGAAGAATGAGCAGTTCTTC
CASSWGQKNEQFF
>once|TRBJ2-1|15|TRBD1|TRBV19
TGTGCCAGTAGTAAAGGGACAGGAAGCTACAATGAGCAGTTCTTC
CASSKGTGSYNEQFF
>-|TRBJ2-7|16|-|TRBV6-5
TGTGCCAGCAGTTACTCGTTAGATTTAAGCTCCTACGAGCAGTACTTC
CASSYSLDLSSYEQYF
>-|TRBJ1-1|14|-|TRBV14
TGTGCCAGCAGACCTAACTTCGGACAGCCGCAAGCTTTCTTT
CASRPNFGQPQAFF